A single sample is the source of the 22 T cell receptor beta chains below, sequenced in a study of Tregs in tolerant kidney transplant recipients. Produced via immunoSEQ multiplex PCR; TCRdb's table is partial and in-frame only. Among about 240,000 clones listed, around 82% were seen once. The specimen was CD4+ T cells from blood. The receptors come from a human donor in good health.

This chain links TRBV7-9 with TRBJ2-3; the match to TRBD2 covers 10 bases. Germline CDR1 SEHNR, CDR2 FQNEAQ (reference sequence). The CDR3 length is 15 residues. The junction had 9 bases not matched to a gene; V was cut back by 5 bases and J by 7 bases. CDR3 in DNA: TGTGCCAGCAGCCGATGGACTAGCGGAGGTAATACGCAGTATTTT. This gives the protein CASSRWTSGGNTQYF.

J is TRBJ2-5 and V is TRBV6-1; 7 positions agree with TRBD1. The end of the DNA is better explained by TRBJ2-7, so the J call may be wrong. This CDR3 has 15 residues. The germline V gene encodes CDR1 MNHNS and CDR2 SASEGT. This chain's CDR3 is CASSKQGTSPYEQYF. The CDR3 bases are TGTGCCAGCAGTAAACAGGGGACGTCGCCCTACGAGCAGTACTTC.

The chain recombines TRBV9 with TRBJ2-5, with no clear D. This CDR3 spans 13 amino acids. Germline values: CDR1 SGDLS, CDR2 YYNGEE. Trimming pared 0 bases from V and 2 bases from J, leaving 5 bases between. The CDR3 sequence is CASSVAEQETQYF. CDR3 bases: TGTGCCAGCAGCGTAGCGGAGCAAGAGACCCAGTACTTC.

This chain uses TRBV13 with TRBJ1-2; D might be TRBD1 (5 bases). Germline V lookup: CDR1 PRHDT, CDR2 FYEKMQ (reference sequence). The V end was cut by 5 bases, the J end by 6 bases, with 19 bases between. CDR3 size: 15 residues. The DNA for the CDR3 is TGTGCCAGCAGCCGGGACTACATTAATCTCAATGGCTACACCTTC. Amino acid sequence: CASSRDYINLNGYTF.

This chain connects TRBV19 to TRBJ1-1; TRBD1 might be the D (5 bases). V was shortened by 4 bases and J by 3 bases, with 9 bases between the two germline ends. Germline CDR1 is LNHDA and CDR2 is SQIVND (reference sequence). The CDR3 is 13 amino acids. For the CDR3, the DNA is TGTGCCAGTAGTAAAGGGGTGTACACTGAAGCTTTCTTT. Translating gives CASSKGVYTEAFF.

The chain recombines TRBV11-3 with TRBJ2-1; 11 positions match TRBD2. The trim removed 1 base at V and 7 bases at J, leaving 9 bases unmatched. The germline CDR1 and CDR2 sequences are SGHNT and YENEEA. The CDR3 is 17 amino acids. CDR3 sequence (DNA): TGTGCCAGCAGCTTAGCCGGGGCTAGCGGGAGGTTAAATGAGCAGTTCTTC. Its protein product is CASSLAGASGRLNEQFF. Using reference TRBV11-3 and TRBJ2-1 for the parts outside the CDR3, the full variable domain is EAGVVQSPRYKIIEKKQPVAFWCNPISGHNTLYWYLQNLGQGPELLIRYENEEAVDDSQLPKDRFSAERLKGVDSTLKIQPAELGDSAVYLCASSLAGASGRLNEQFFGPGTRLTVL.

The rearrangement links TRBV6-5 to TRBJ2-7; 9 bases align to TRBD1. With V trimmed by 4 bases and J by 2 bases, 0 bases remained unmatched. This CDR3 region has 13 residues. Germline assignment: CDR1 MNHEY and CDR2 SVGAGI. CDR3 region: CASSWDRAYEQYF. The CDR3 DNA follows: TGTGCCAGCAGTTGGGACAGGGCCTACGAGCAGTACTTC.

The J gene is TRBJ2-5, the V gene TRBV27; D gene ambiguous. V was trimmed by 5 bases and J by 1 base, leaving 11 bases between them. Germline V gene lookup returns CDR1 MNHEY and CDR2 SMNVEV (reference sequence). The CDR3 consists of 14 residues. The chain's CDR3 is CASSQRRTQETQYF. Here the CDR3 DNA reads TGTGCCAGCAGTCAGCGACGGACCCAAGAGACCCAGTACTTC.

This clone was detected once. The chain carries TRBV7-2 and TRBJ1-2; 7 positions agree with TRBD1. CDR1 is SGHTA, CDR2 FQGNSA, per germline. The CDR3 runs 17 residues. Unmatched junction bases numbered 14, after V lost 1 base and J lost 6 bases. CDR3 amino acids: CASSLGRGGTVLNGYTF. CDR3 DNA sequence: TGTGCCAGCAGCTTAGGAAGGGGGGGGACAGTGTTGAATGGCTACACCTTC.

This sequence joins TRBV5-6 and TRBJ2-5; D is undetermined. CDR3 length: 14 residues. Germline-derived CDR1 and CDR2 are SGHDT and YYEEEE. V was pared by 3 bases and J by 6 bases, with 15 bases between. CDR3 in amino acids: CASSSQAAQQTQYF. The CDR3 bases are TGTGCCAGCAGCTCTCAGGCGGCGCAGCAGACCCAGTACTTC.

The chain employs TRBV7-3 and TRBJ1-6; D uncertain. V gave up 1 base and J gave up 9 bases, with 7 bases separating them. Germline values: CDR1 SGHTA, CDR2 FQGTGA. This CDR3 contains 13 residues. CDR3 nucleotide sequence: TGTGCCAGCAGCTTAAGTGAAGGTTCACCCCTCCACTTT. It encodes CASSLSEGSPLHF.

V gene TRBV7-2 combines with J gene TRBJ2-7; D unclear. Germline V CDR1 and CDR2: SGHTA, FQGNSA. Trimming stripped 4 bases from V and 6 bases from J, with 10 bases between. The CDR3 has 12 residues. The CDR3: CASSSRLREQYF. In nucleotides, the CDR3 is TGTGCCAGCAGCTCTAGACTCCGCGAGCAGTACTTC.

V and J are TRBV7-2 and TRBJ2-1; maybe TRBD2 (5 bases). V lost 1 base and J 0 bases, leaving 13 bases between the germline ends. Germline lookup yields CDR1 SGHTA and CDR2 FQGNSA. The CDR3 extends over 17 amino acids. The CDR3 DNA is TGTGCCAGCAGCTTAGATGGCGGGCACCCCTCCTACAATGAGCAGTTCTTC. Amino acids: CASSLDGGHPSYNEQFF.

Notes on this clone: A junction boundary mismatches the germline segment, possibly from a read error. This chain links TRBV7-7 with TRBJ2-5; D is perhaps TRBD1 or TRBD2 (5 bases each). This CDR3 comprises 13 residues. Germline-derived CDR1 and CDR2 are SSHAT and FNYEAQ (reference sequence). CDR3 residues: CASSLLEGETQYF. As DNA, the CDR3 is TGTGCTAGCAGCCTGCTTGAGGGGGAGACCCAGTACTTC.

The J gene is TRBJ1-3, the V gene TRBV7-2; TRBD1 might be the D (6 bases). Trimming pared 5 bases from V and 3 bases from J, leaving 20 bases between. CDR1 and CDR2 from the germline V gene are SGHTA and FQGNSA. CDR3 length equals 17 residues. CDR3 sequence reads: CASSPQTRTAGGNTIYF. The CDR3 DNA follows: TGTGCCAGCAGCCCACAAACCCGGACAGCAGGTGGAAACACCATATATTTT.

The gene calls are TRBV19 and TRBJ2-1; tentative D call: TRBD2 (6 bases). CDR3 size: 14 residues. Trimming removed 5 bases from V and 5 bases from J, with 13 bases in between. The germline gives CDR1 LNHDA, CDR2 SQIVND (reference sequence). The CDR3 bases are TGTGCCAGTAGTTCTAGCGTTGTAAACAATGAGCAGTTCTTC. Protein: CASSSSVVNNEQFF.

This clone was observed a few times. The rearrangement uses TRBV19 and TRBJ1-2; D gene uncertain. Germline values: CDR1 LNHDA, CDR2 SQIVND (reference sequence). Deletions cut 5 bases from V and 9 bases from J, with 13 bases between. The CDR3 has 12 residues. CDR3 sequence reads: CASSEQRARYTF. The CDR3, as DNA: TGTGCCAGTAGTGAACAGCGAGCGCGCTACACCTTC.

The rearrangement joins TRBV2 to TRBJ1-4; 7 nucleotides align to TRBD1. This CDR3 has 14 amino acids. CDR1 and CDR2 from the germline V gene are SNHLY and FYNNEI. Losses at the gene ends were 5 bases for V and 7 bases for J; bases not matched to a gene: 7. The CDR3 DNA follows: TGTGCCAGCAGTATACAACAGGGGACTGAAAAACTGTTTTTT. Translation gives CASSIQQGTEKLFF.

The chain employs TRBV5-1 and TRBJ2-5; 14 bases agree with TRBD2. The J segment lost 5 bases and the V segment lost 4 bases, leaving 7 bases of the junction unmatched. The CDR3 has 16 amino acids. The germline CDR1 and CDR2 sequences are SGHRS and YFSETQ. CDR3 in DNA: TGCGCCAGCAGCACGGGACTAGCGGGAGTAGCGGAGACCCAGTACTTC. Encoded protein: CASSTGLAGVAETQYF.

The chain links TRBV6-5 to TRBJ1-2; possible D gene TRBD1, 6 bases. The CDR3 is 12 amino acids. The ends were cut back, 8 bases at V and 5 bases at J, with 12 bases in the middle. Germline assignment: CDR1 MNHEY and CDR2 SVGAGI. The CDR3 coding sequence is TGTGCCAGCTCCGACAGGTGGTATGGCTACACCTTC. This codes for CASSDRWYGYTF.

The chain combines TRBV5-1 with TRBJ1-4; D is perhaps TRBD1 (6 bases). CDR1 and CDR2 from the germline V gene are SGHRS and YFSETQ. V dropped 4 bases and J dropped 0 bases, with 13 bases sitting between them. The CDR3 sequence is 16 residues long. In nucleotides, the CDR3 is TGCGCCAGCAGCCAGCCGACAGGCTCAACTAATGAAAAACTGTTTTTT. Amino acid sequence: CASSQPTGSTNEKLFF.

The V and J genes are TRBV5-1 and TRBJ2-5; D is uncertain. Germline CDR1 and CDR2: SGHRS and YFSETQ. CDR3 size: 13 residues. V lost 4 bases to trimming and J lost 5 bases, with 12 bases between them. This CDR3 is CASSAASLETQYF. The CDR3, as DNA: TGCGCCAGCAGCGCTGCTTCGTTGGAGACCCAGTACTTC.